What follows is one T cell receptor (beta chain) and its context. Naive CD8 cells lacked CD45RO and underwent positive selection for CCR7, leaving out terminally differentiated effector memory CD45RA+ cells. The donors, all of them Caucasian adults, lived in Nashville, Tennessee. The entry originates in a study of shared clonotypes between healthy human individuals. Study-wide context: The study enrolled a couple of women and three men aged 18 to 49. Per-donor plates numbered three CD4 naive, three CD4 memory, two CD8 naive and one CD8 memory.

Sorted subsets were amplified in replicate PCRs using 200 ng DNA, 30,000 to 35,000 T cell genomes. The protocol was immunoSEQ multiplex PCR, while the TCRdb copy is restricted to in-frame clones and leaves out a portion. The table records around 2.1 million clones, more than 85% of them present only once. CDR3 length: 17 amino acids. The junction had 14 bases not matched to a gene; V was cut back by 10 bases and J by 1 base. The germline V gene encodes CDR1 SNHLY and CDR2 FYNNEI. Sequencing input: naive CD8+ T cells from PBMCs. V and J are TRBV2 and TRBJ2-3; TRBD1 agrees at 10 bases. The sequence was obtained from a young man in good health. Some clones in this sample may be carry-over from other donors' samples. Here the CDR3 reads CAIFPGQGSMGTDTQYF. The DNA of the CDR3 is TGTGCCATTTTTCCGGGACAGGGGAGTATGGGCACAGATACGCAGTATTTT. The entire variable domain, with the rest obtained from reference TRBV2 and TRBJ2-3, is as follows: EPEVTQTPSHQVTQMGQEVILRCVPISNHLYFYWYRQILGQKVEFLVSFYNNEISEKSEIFDDQFSVERPDGSNFTLKIRSTKLEDSAMYFCAIFPGQGSMGTDTQYFGPGTRLTVL.